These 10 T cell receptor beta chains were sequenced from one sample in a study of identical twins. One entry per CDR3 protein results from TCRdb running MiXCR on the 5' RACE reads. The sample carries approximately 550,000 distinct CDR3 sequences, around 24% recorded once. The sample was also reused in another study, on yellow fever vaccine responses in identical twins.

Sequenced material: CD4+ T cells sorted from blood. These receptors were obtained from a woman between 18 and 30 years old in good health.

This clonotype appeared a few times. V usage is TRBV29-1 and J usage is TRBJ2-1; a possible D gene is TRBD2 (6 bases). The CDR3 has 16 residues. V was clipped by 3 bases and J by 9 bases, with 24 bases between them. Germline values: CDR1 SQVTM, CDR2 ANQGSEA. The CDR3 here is CSVDPAGGSRRGEQFF. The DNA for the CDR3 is TGCAGCGTTGACCCCGCTGGAGGGTCTCGGCGGGGTGAGCAGTTCTTC.

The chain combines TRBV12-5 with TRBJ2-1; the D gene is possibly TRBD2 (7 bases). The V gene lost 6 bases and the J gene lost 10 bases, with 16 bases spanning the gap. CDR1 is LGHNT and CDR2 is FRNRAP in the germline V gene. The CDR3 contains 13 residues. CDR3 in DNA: TGTGCTAGTGGATACAGGGAGGGTGGGGAGCAGTTCTTC. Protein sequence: CASGYREGGEQFF.

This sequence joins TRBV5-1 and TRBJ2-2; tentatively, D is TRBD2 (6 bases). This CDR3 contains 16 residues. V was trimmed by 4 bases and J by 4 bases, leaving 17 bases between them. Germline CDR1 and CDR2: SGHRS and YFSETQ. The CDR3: CASSPSGGVSTGELFF. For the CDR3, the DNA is TGCGCCAGCAGCCCCTCCGGAGGGGTTAGCACCGGGGAGCTGTTTTTT.

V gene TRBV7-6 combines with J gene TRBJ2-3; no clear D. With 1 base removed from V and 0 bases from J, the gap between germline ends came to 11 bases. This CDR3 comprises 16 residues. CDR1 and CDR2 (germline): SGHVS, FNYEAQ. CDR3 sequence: CASSLVSLASTDTQYF. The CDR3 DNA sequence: TGTGCCAGCAGCTTAGTCTCCTTGGCTAGCACAGATACGCAGTATTTT.

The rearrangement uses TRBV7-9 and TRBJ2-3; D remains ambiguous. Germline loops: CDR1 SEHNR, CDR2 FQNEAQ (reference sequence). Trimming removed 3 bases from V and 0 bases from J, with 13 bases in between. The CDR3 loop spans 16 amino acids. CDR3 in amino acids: CASSLQGGPSTDTQYF. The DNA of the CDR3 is TGTGCCAGCAGCTTGCAAGGCGGACCAAGCACAGATACGCAGTATTTT.

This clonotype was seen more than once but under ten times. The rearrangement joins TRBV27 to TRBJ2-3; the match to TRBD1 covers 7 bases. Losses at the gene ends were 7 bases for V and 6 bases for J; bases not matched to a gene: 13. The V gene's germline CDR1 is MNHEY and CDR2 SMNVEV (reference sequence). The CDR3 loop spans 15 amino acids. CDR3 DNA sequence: TGTGCCAGCACGGGACAGTTCGGCATCCTGGATACGCAGTATTTT. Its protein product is CASTGQFGILDTQYF.

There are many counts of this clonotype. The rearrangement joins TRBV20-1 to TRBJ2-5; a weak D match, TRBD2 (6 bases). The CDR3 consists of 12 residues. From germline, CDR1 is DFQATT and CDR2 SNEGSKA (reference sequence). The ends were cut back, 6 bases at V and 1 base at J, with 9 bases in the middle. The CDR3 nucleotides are TGCAGTGCGCCGGGACTCCAAGAGACCCAGTACTTC. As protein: CSAPGLQETQYF.

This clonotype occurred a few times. The CDR3 nucleotides read TGCAGTGCTAGTAGTGGGGGCGCGTCGAACACTGAAGCTTTCTTT. As protein: CSASSGGASNTEAFF. This chain uses TRBV20-1 with TRBJ1-1, with D tentatively TRBD1 (6 bases). There are 15 residues in the CDR3. V shed 3 bases and J shed 1 base, with 15 bases lying between them. Per germline, CDR1 DFQATT and CDR2 SNEGSKA (reference sequence).

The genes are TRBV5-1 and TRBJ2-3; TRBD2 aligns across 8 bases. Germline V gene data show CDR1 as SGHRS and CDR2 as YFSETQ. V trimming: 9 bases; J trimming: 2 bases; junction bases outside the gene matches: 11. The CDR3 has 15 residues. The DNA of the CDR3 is TGCGCCACTCAATGGGCGGGAGGTGCCACAGATACGCAGTATTTT. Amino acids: CATQWAGGATDTQYF.

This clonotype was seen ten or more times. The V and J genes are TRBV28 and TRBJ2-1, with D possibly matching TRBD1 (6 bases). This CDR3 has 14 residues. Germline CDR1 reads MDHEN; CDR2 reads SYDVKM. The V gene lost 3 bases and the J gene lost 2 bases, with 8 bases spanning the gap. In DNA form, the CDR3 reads TGTGCCAGCAGTTTGGGGGACACCTACAATGAGCAGTTCTTC. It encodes CASSLGDTYNEQFF.